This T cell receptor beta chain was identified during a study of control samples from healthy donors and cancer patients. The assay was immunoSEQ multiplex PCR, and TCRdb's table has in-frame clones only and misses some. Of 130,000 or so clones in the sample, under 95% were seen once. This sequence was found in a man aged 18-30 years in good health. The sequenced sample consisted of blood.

The chain's CDR3 is CASSQFGTGRTDTQYF. The CDR3 DNA follows: TGTGCCAGCAGCCAGTTTGGTACCGGCCGAACAGATACGCAGTATTTT. This chain uses TRBV3-1 (or the pseudogene TRBV3-2) with TRBJ2-3; no reliable D call. The CDR3 covers 16 residues. V was cut by 3 bases and J by 3 bases, with 16 bases left in between. The germline CDR1 and CDR2 sequences are LGHDT and YNNKEL (reference sequence).